These 5 T cell receptor beta chains originate from one sample sequenced in a study of response to subunit inactivated influenza vaccine. From the RT-PCR reads, TCRdb called clonotypes with MiXCR, one entry per CDR3 protein. Here the sample spans 800,000 to 1,000,000 distinct CDR3 sequences, approximately 21% being singletons. The specimen was PBMCs from blood, collected more than 4 days after vaccination. These receptors were taken from a man aged 50 or older who received an inactivated influenza vaccine.

This chain's CDR3 is CASSYPGQGFNEQFF. The CDR3 bases are TGTGCCAGCAGTTACCCGGGACAGGGGTTCAATGAGCAGTTCTTC. The rearrangement joins TRBV6-5 to TRBJ2-1, with 10 bases identical to TRBD1. This CDR3 has 15 residues. CDR1 MNHEY and CDR2 SVGAGI come from the germline V gene. V gave up 2 bases and J gave up 6 bases; unmatched junction bases: 4.

This clonotype occurred a few times. The chain couples TRBV20-1 to TRBJ2-7, with 11 positions matching TRBD2. The CDR3 runs 16 residues. Trimming removed 3 bases from V and 2 bases from J; junction bases left unmatched: 9. Per the germline V gene, CDR1 is DFQATT and CDR2 is SNEGSKA (reference sequence). CDR3 amino acids: CSASSSLAGDPYEQYF. The CDR3 bases are TGCAGTGCTAGTAGTTCACTAGCGGGGGACCCCTACGAGCAGTACTTC.

This clonotype was counted only a few times. The rearrangement uses TRBV4-3 and TRBJ2-2, with D tentatively TRBD1 (5 bases). Trimming took 1 base from V and 7 from J, leaving 10 bases between them. Germline V gene sequence: CDR1 LGHNA, CDR2 YSLEER. The CDR3 runs 14 residues. This CDR3 is CASSQVIGVGELFF. In nucleotides, the CDR3 is TGCGCCAGCAGCCAAGTCATAGGGGTCGGGGAGCTGTTTTTT.

This clonotype was seen a handful of times. This rearrangement joins TRBV12-3 or TRBV12-4 to TRBJ1-1; tentative D call: TRBD1 (6 bases). The V and J ends lost 4 bases and 8 bases respectively, with 17 bases between them. CDR3 length: 14 residues. The CDR3 protein is CASSWAGTLTEAFF. The DNA for the CDR3 is TGTGCCAGCAGTTGGGCCGGGACACTAACCGAAGCTTTCTTT.

The V gene is TRBV20-1, the J gene TRBJ2-1; TRBD2 is a possible D gene (6 bases). This CDR3 spans 15 amino acids. V was shortened by 0 bases and J by 5 bases, with 14 bases between the two germline ends. Germline V gene lookup returns CDR1 DFQATT and CDR2 SNEGSKA (reference sequence). The CDR3 coding sequence is TGCAGTGCTAGAGATCGACTAGTCGGTAACAATGAGCAGTTCTTC. Translation: CSARDRLVGNNEQFF.